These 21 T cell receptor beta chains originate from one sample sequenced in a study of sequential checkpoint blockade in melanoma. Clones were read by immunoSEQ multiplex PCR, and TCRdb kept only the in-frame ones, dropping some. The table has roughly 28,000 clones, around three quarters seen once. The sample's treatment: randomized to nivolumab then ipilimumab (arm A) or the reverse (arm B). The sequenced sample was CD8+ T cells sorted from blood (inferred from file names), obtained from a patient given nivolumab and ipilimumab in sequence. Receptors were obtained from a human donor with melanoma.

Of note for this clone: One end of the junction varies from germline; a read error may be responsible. The CDR3 protein is CASSGHGHEQYF. The CDR3 nucleotides read TGTGCTAGCAGCGGACATGGTCACGAGCAGTACTTC. V and J are TRBV7-7 and TRBJ2-7; D possibly uses TRBD1 or TRBD2 (5 bases each). Germline-derived CDR1 and CDR2 are SSHAT and FNYEAQ (reference sequence). There are 12 residues in the CDR3.

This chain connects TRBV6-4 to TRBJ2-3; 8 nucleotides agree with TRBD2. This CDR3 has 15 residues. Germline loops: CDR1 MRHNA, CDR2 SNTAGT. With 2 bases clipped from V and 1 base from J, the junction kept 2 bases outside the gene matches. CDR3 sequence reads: CASSDGRGGTDTQYF. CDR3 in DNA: TGTGCCAGCAGTGACGGGCGGGGGGGCACAGATACGCAGTATTTT.

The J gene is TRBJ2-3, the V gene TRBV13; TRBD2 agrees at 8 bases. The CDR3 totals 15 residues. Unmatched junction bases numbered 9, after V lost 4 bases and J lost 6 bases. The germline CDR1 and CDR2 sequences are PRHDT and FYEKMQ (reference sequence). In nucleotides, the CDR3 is TGTGCCAGCAGCTCTTATATTAGCGGGGCGGATACGCAGTATTTT. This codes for CASSSYISGADTQYF.

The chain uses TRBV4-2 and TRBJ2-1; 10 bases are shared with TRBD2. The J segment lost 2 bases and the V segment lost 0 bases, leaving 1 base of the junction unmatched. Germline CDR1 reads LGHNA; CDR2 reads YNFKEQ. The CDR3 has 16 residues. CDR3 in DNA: TGTGCCAGCAGCCAAGAAACTAGCGGGGCCTACAATGAGCAGTTCTTC. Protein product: CASSQETSGAYNEQFF.

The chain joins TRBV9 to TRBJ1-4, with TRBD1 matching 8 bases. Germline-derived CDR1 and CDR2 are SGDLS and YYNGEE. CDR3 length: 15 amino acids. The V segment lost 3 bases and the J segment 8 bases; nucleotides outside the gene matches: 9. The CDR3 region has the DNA TGTGCCAGCAGCGGATCAGGGGGCGCAGCCGAAAAACTGTTTTTT. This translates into CASSGSGGAAEKLFF.

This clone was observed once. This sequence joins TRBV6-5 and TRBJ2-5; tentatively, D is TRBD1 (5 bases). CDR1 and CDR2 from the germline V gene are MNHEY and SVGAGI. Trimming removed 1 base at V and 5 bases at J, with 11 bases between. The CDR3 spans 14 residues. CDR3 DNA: TGTGCCAGCAGTTACTGGCAGGGTGGGGAGACCCAGTACTTC. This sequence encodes CASSYWQGGETQYF.

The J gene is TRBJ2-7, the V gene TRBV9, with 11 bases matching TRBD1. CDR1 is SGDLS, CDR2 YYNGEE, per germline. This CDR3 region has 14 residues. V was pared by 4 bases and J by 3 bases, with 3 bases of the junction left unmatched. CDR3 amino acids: CASSFGTGGYEQYF. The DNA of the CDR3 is TGTGCCAGCAGCTTTGGGACAGGGGGCTACGAGCAGTACTTC.

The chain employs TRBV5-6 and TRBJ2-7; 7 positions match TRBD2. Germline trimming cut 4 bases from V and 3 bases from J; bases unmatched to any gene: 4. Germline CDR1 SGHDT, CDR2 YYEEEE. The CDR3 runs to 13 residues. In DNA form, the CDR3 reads TGTGCCAGCAGCCGTGGGGGGGGCTACGAGCAGTACTTC. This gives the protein CASSRGGGYEQYF.

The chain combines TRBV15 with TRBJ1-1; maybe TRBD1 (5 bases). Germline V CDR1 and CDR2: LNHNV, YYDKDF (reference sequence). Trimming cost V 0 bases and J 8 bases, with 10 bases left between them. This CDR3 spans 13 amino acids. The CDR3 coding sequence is TGTGCCACCAGCAGAGATTCGGGGGTAGAAGCTTTCTTT. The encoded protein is CATSRDSGVEAFF.

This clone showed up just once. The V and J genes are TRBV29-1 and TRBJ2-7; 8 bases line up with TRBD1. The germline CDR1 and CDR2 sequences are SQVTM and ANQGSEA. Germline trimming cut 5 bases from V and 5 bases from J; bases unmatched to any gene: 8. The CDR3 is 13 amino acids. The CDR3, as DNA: TGCAGCGTTCTGGACAGGGTACTCAACGAGCAGTACTTC. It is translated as CSVLDRVLNEQYF.

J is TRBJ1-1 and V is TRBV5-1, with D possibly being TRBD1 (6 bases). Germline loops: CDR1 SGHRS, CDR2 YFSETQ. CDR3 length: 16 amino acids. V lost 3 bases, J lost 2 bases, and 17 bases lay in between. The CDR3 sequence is CASSSGGTLLNTEAFF. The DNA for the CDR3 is TGCGCCAGCAGCTCGGGGGGGACACTTTTAAACACTGAAGCTTTCTTT.

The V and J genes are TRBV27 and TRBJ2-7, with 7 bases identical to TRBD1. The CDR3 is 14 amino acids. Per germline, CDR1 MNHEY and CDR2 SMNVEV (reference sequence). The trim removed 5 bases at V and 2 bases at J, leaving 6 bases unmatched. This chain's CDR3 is CASSPRQGTYEQYF. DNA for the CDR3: TGTGCCAGCAGTCCCCGACAGGGTACCTACGAGCAGTACTTC.

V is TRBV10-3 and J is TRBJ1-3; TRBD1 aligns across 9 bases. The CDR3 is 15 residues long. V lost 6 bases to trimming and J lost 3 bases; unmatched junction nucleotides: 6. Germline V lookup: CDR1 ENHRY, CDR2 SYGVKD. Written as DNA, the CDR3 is TGTGCCATCAGGACGGGACAGGGAGTTGGAAACACCATATATTTT. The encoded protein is CAIRTGQGVGNTIYF.

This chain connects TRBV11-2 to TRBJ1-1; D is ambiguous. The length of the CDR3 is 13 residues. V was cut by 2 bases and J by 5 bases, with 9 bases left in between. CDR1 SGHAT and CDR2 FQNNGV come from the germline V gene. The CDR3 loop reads CASSLNQVTEAFF. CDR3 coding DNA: TGTGCCAGCAGCTTAAATCAGGTGACTGAAGCTTTCTTT.

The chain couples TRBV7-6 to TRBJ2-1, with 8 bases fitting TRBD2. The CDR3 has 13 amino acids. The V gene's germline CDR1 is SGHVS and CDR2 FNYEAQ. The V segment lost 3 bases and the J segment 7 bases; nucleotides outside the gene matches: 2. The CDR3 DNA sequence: TGTGCCAGCAGCTTGTTAGCGGGGAATGAGCAGTTCTTC. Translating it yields CASSLLAGNEQFF.

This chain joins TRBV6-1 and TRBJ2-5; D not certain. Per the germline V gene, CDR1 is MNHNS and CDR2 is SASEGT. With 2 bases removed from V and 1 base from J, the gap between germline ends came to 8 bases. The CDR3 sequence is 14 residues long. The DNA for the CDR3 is TGTGCCAGCAGTGAATGGCCAGTCCAAGAGACCCAGTACTTC. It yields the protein CASSEWPVQETQYF.

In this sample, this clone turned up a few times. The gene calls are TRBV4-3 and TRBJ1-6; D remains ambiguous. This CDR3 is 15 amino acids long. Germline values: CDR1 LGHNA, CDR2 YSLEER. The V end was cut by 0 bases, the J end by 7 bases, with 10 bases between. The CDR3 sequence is CASSQDTGPNSPLHF. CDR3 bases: TGCGCCAGCAGCCAAGATACCGGTCCGAATTCACCCCTCCACTTT.

CDR3 in amino acids: CASRPLLSYNEQFF. CDR3 nucleotides: TGTGCCAGCAGGCCACTTCTCTCCTACAATGAGCAGTTCTTC. The gene calls are TRBV27 and TRBJ2-1; D gene uncertain. The germline gives CDR1 MNHEY, CDR2 SMNVEV (reference sequence). The length of the CDR3 is 14 residues. V lost 6 bases, J lost 0 bases, and 9 bases lay in between.

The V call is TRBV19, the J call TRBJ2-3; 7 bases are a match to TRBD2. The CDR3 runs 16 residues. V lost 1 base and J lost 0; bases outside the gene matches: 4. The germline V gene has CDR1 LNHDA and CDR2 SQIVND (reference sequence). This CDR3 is CASSIGGGGSTDTQYF. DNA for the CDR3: TGTGCCAGTAGTATAGGAGGCGGGGGTAGCACAGATACGCAGTATTTT. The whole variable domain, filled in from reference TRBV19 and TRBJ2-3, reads DGGITQSPKYLFRKEGQNVTLSCEQNLNHDAMYWYRQDPGQGLRLIYYSQIVNDFQKGDIAEGYSVSREKKESFPLTVTSAQKNPTAFYLCASSIGGGGSTDTQYFGPGTRLTVL.

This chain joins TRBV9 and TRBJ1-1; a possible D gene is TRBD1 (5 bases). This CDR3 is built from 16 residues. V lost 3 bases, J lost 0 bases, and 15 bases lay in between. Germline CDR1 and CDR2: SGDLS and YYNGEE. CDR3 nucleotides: TGTGCCAGCAGCGCCAGTAGGACAAGCATGAACACTGAAGCTTTCTTT. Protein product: CASSASRTSMNTEAFF.

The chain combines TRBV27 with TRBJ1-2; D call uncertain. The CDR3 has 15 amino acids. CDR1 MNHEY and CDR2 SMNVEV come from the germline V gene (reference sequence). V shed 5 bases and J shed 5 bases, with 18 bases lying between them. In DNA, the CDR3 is TGTGCCAGCAGTCTTATGTCAGGAAGCCCTTATGGCTACACCTTC. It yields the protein CASSLMSGSPYGYTF.